This T cell receptor (beta chain) is drawn from a study of cytomegalovirus exposure and HLA in healthy donors. With regard to this clone: The antigen is not known.

Overall study results and limits: In an earlier analysis, productive rearrangement rates for most beta V segments clustered near 90% or 30%. One variant, a missense change in DCLRE1C, was linked in a later analysis to TCR beta V- and J-gene trimming.

PCR primers comprised 60 Vbeta and 13 Jbeta primers. Measured with immunoSEQ multiplex PCR; TCRdb has only the in-frame clones, and not every one. The sample consists of over 65,000 clones, around 75% of them appearing once. Though nominally healthy at sampling, donors likely had unrecorded immune exposures. Sequenced: PBMCs. The origin of this receptor is a woman under 40 in good health and CMV-seropositive.

Here the CDR3 reads CSVGSTSGRANEQFF. Here the CDR3 DNA reads TGCAGCGTAGGGTCAACTAGCGGGAGGGCCAATGAGCAGTTCTTC. The gene calls are TRBV29-1 and TRBJ2-1; TRBD2 matches at 13 bases. V shed 6 bases, J shed 6 bases, and the junction held 8 bases outside the gene matches. Germline assignment: CDR1 SQVTM and CDR2 ANQGSEA. The CDR3 spans 15 residues.